This T cell receptor beta chain was profiled in a study of cytotoxic CD8 clonotypes in ibrutinib-treated CLL. This clone was recorded a few times. Its specificity is not known. Overall study results and limits: Patients showed higher baseline clonality than age-matched healthy donors, and it tracked circulating CD8+ T-cell counts.

Germline V lookup: CDR1 SGHDT, CDR2 YYEEEE. This CDR3 is 14 amino acids long. With V trimmed by 2 bases and J by 4 bases, 1 base remained unmatched. Assay used: immunoSEQ multiplex PCR; TCRdb lists only in-frame clones, some missing. The sample lists 250,000 to 350,000 clones, around 69% occurring once. This chain connects TRBV5-6 to TRBJ1-3; 9 bases agree with TRBD1. This clonotype was obtained from a human donor with chronic lymphocytic leukemia. The sample in question was PBMCs, obtained at disease progression, from a patient treated with ibrutinib. CDR3 sequence: CASSLGTGGNTIYF. CDR3 coding DNA: TGTGCCAGCAGCTTAGGGACAGGGGGAAACACCATATATTTT.